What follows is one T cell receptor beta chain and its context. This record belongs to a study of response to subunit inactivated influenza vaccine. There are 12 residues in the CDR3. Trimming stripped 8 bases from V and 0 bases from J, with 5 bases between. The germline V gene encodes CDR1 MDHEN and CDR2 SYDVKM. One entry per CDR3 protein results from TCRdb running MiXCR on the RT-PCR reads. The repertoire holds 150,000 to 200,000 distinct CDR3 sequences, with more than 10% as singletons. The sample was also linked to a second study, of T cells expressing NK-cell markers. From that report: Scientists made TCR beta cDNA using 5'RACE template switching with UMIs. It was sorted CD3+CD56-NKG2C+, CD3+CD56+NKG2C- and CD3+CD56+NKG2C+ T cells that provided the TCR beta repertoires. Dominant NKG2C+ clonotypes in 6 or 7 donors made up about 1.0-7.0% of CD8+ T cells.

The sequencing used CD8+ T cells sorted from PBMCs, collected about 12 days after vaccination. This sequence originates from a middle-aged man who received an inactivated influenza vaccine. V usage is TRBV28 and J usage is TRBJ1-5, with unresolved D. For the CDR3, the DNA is TGTGCCAGCCAACTTAGCAATCAGCCCCAGCATTTT. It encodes CASQLSNQPQHF. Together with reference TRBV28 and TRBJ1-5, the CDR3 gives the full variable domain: DVKVTQSSRYLVKRTGEKVFLECVQDMDHENMFWYRQDPGLGLRLIYFSYDVKMKEKGDIPEGYSVSREKKERFSLILESASTNQTSMYLCASQLSNQPQHFGDGTRLSIL.